The present T cell receptor (beta chain) was sequenced within a study of T cells in Graves' hyperthyroidism and ophthalmopathy. Germline V CDR1 and CDR2: MDHEN, SYDVKM. The CDR3 is 15 amino acids. V was pared by 2 bases and J by 7 bases, with 15 bases between. The TCR beta CDR3 regions underwent amplification using RNA transcripts as the source. TCR CDR3 underwent first-round RT-PCR with the HTBI primer set. MiXCR was run by TCRdb on the multiplex PCR reads, yielding one entry per CDR3 protein. The sample lists 650,000 to 750,000 distinct CDR3 sequences; roughly 15% were seen once. The TCR was taken from a woman aged 18-29 years with Graves' hyperthyroidism. The sample was blood. The chain has TRBV28 and TRBJ1-3; no firm D call. The CDR3, as DNA: TGTGCCAGCAGTTTAAGATTCAATACGGGGAACACCATATATTTT. Amino acid sequence: CASSLRFNTGNTIYF.